This TCR beta chain stems from a study of T cells after yellow fever vaccination. Study-wide points: Booster samples showed a return of most primary-vaccination clones (roughly 96% CD4, over 70% CD8). Abundant contaminating clonotypes from the bulk population could appear in FACS-sorted repertoires.

Trimming took 5 bases from V and 4 from J, leaving 11 bases between them. The CDR3 has 13 residues. Germline CDR1 and CDR2: SGHTA and FQGNSA. As to this clonotype: Its target is not known.

Using its own MiXCR run on the 5' RACE reads, TCRdb lists one record per CDR3 protein. The sample consists of 150,000 to 200,000 distinct CDR3 sequences, about a tenth of them appearing once. The starting material was CD8+ T cells sorted from PBMCs, obtained 45 days after the yellow fever booster vaccination. This chain connects TRBV7-2 to TRBJ2-5; D is uncertain. The receptor's source is a young man who received the YFV17D yellow fever vaccine. The CDR3 DNA is TGTGCCAGCAGCCAGACGGTAGGAGAGACCCAGTACTTC. It translates to CASSQTVGETQYF.